This record looks at one T cell receptor beta chain sequence and its context. The read ends 3 residues before the CDR3 terminus; that terminus is restored from the germline J gene. The V and J ends lost 2 bases and 5 bases respectively, with 10 bases between them. Per germline, CDR1 SGHRS and CDR2 YFSETQ. The CDR3 contains 14 residues. The data were obtained in a study of T cells in women clearing cervical HPV infection. Produced via immunoSEQ multiplex PCR; TCRdb's table is partial and in-frame only. This table lists 25,000 to 35,000 clones. The rearrangement joins TRBV5-1 to TRBJ1-4, with D possibly TRBD1 on 5 matching bases. The sequence was obtained from a woman between 18 and 69 years old with a cervical HPV16 infection that either progressed to CIN3+ or cleared (not recorded which). Material for sequencing was blood buffy coat. The CDR3 spells CASSLQDVNEKLFF. CDR3 bases read: TGCGCCAGCAGCTTACAGGACGTCAATGAAAAA.